Sequencing of this TCR beta chain was carried out in a study of blood T cell repertoires in COVID-19. The CDR3 extends over 13 amino acids. Trimming took 8 bases from V and 6 from J, leaving 14 bases between them. Assay used: immunoSEQ multiplex PCR; TCRdb lists only in-frame clones, some missing. This table holds more than 150,000 clones, over 90% found once. The origin of this receptor is a man aged 50 or older with acute or convalescent COVID-19. The rearrangement joins TRBV12-3 or TRBV12-4 to TRBJ1-5, with unresolved D. The sample consisted of peripheral blood. CDR3 DNA: TGTGCCAGCTCCAAGACCTGGAGTCAGCCCCAGCATTTT. This translates into CASSKTWSQPQHF.